The present TCR beta chain was sequenced within a study of cytomegalovirus exposure and HLA in healthy donors. Study-level results: Presence/absence analyses rested on an assumption that sequencing depth was roughly uniform across donors.

Vbeta (60) and Jbeta (13) primers were used in the PCR. Using immunoSEQ multiplex PCR, the repertoire was profiled, and TCRdb retains in-frame clones only, with some absent. This sample has about 180,000 clones, with roughly 78% found just once. This clone was observed a few times. Antigen: not known. The CDR3 is 16 amino acids. Trimming pared 0 bases from V and 4 bases from J, leaving 16 bases between. Germline V lookup: CDR1 ENHRY, CDR2 SYGVKD. This receptor was identified in a young woman in good health and CMV-seronegative. V is TRBV10-3 and J is TRBJ2-7, with a possible D match to TRBD2 (6 bases). The specimen sequenced was PBMCs. CDR3 nucleotide sequence: TGTGCCATCAGTGAGTCGCCGGGACGGGGACTTTACGAGCAGTACTTC. It specifies CAISESPGRGLYEQYF.